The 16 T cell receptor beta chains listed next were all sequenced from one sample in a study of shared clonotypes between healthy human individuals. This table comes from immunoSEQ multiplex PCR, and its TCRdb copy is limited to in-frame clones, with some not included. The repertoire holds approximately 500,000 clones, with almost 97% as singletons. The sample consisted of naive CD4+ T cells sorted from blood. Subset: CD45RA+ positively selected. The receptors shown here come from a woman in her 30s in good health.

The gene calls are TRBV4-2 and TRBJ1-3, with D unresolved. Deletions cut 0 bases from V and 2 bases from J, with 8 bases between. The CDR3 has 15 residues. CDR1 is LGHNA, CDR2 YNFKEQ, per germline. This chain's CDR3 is CASSQDFGTGNTIYF. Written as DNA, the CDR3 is TGTGCCAGCAGCCAAGATTTCGGCACTGGAAACACCATATATTTT.

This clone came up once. CDR3 sequence reads: CSVHLAGGVGEQYF. CDR3 nucleotide sequence: TGCAGCGTCCATTTGGCGGGAGGGGTGGGGGAGCAGTACTTC. The chain employs TRBV29-1 and TRBJ2-7, with 9 bases identical to TRBD2. This CDR3 is 14 amino acids long. After removal of 6 bases from V and 7 bases from J, the junction contained 13 bases not matched to a gene. CDR1 is SQVTM and CDR2 is ANQGSEA in the germline V gene.

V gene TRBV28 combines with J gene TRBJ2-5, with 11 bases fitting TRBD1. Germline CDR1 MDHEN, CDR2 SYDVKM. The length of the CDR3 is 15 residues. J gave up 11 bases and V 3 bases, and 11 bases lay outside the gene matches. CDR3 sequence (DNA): TGTGCCAGCAGTTTCGACGGGACAGGGGGTCGGGAGCAGTACTTC. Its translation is CASSFDGTGGREQYF. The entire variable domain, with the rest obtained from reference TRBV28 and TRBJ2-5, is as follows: DVKVTQSSRYLVKRTGEKVFLECVQDMDHENMFWYRQDPGLGLRLIYFSYDVKMKEKGDIPEGYSVSREKKERFSLILESASTNQTSMYLCASSFDGTGGREQYFGPGTRLLVL.

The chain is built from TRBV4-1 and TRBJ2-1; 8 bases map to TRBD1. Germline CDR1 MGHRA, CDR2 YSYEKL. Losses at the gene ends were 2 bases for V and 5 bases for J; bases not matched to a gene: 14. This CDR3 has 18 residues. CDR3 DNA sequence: TGCGCCAGCAGCCAACCATTCCGCAGGGGGCATCCGAACAATGAGCAGTTCTTC. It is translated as CASSQPFRRGHPNNEQFF.

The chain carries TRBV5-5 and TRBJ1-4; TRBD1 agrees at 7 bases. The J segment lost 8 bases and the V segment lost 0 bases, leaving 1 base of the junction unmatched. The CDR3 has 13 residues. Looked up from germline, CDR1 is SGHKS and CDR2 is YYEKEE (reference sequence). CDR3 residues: CASSLEGGEKLFF. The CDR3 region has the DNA TGTGCCAGCAGCTTGGAAGGGGGCGAAAAACTGTTTTTT. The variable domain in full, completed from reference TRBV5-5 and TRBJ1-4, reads DAGVTQSPTHLIKTRGQQVTLRCSPISGHKSVSWYQQVLGQGPQFIFQYYEKEERGRGNFPDRFSARQFPNYSSELNVNALLLGDSALYLCASSLEGGEKLFFGSGTQLSVL.

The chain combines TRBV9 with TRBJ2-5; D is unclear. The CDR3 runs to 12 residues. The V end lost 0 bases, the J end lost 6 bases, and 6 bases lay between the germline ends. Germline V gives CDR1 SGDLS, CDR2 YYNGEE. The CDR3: CASSVGGQTQYF. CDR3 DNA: TGTGCCAGCAGCGTAGGCGGTCAGACCCAGTACTTC.

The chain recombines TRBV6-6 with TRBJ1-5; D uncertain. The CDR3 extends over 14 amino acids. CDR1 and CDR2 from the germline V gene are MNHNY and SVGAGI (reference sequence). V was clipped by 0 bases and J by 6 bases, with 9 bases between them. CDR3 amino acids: CASSYSRAGQPQHF. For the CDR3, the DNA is TGTGCCAGCAGTTACTCTCGGGCTGGTCAGCCCCAGCATTTT.

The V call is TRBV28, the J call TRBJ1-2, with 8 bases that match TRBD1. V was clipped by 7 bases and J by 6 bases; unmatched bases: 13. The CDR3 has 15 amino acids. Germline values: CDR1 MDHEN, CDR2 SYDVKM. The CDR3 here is CASTDGQGKVDGYTF. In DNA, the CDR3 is TGTGCCAGCACCGACGGACAGGGCAAGGTCGATGGCTACACCTTC.

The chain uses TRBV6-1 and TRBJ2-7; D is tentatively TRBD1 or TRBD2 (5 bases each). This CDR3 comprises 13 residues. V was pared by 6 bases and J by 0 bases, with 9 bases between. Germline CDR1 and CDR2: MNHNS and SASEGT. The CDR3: CASRAGTSYEQYF. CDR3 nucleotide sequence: TGTGCCAGCAGAGCCGGGACCTCCTACGAGCAGTACTTC.

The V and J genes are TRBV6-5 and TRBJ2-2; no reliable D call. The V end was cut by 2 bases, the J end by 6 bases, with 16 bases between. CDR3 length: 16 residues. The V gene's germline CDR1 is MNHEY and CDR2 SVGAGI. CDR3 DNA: TGTGCCAGCAGTTACGCACGGGCGGACCGCGCCGGGGAGCTGTTTTTT. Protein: CASSYARADRAGELFF.

The CDR3 sequence is CASSAPTVGELFF. The CDR3 DNA reads as TGTGCCAGCAGCGCCCCAACCGTCGGGGAGCTGTTTTTT. The V call is TRBV9, the J call TRBJ2-2; D ambiguous. V was clipped by 3 bases and J by 7 bases, with 10 bases between them. The CDR3 extends over 13 amino acids. Germline V lookup: CDR1 SGDLS, CDR2 YYNGEE.

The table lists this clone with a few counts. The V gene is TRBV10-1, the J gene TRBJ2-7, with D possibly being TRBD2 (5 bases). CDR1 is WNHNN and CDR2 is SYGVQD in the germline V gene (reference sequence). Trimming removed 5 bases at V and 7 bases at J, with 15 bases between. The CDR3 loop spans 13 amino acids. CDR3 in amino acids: CASSTSGGEEQYF. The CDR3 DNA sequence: TGCGCCAGCAGTACCAGTGGAGGCGAAGAGCAGTACTTC.

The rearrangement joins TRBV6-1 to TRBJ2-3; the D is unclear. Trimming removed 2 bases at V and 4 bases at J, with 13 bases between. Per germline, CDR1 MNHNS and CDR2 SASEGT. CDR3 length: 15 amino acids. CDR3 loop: CASSEHRNSADTQYF. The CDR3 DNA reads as TGTGCCAGCAGTGAACACCGTAACTCGGCAGATACGCAGTATTTT.

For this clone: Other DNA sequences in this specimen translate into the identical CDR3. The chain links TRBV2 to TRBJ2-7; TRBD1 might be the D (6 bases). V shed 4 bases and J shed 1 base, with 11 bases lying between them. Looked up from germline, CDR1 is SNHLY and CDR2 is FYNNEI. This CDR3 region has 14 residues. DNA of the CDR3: TGTGCCAGCAGTGGTCAGGGGTCTTCCTACGAGCAGTACTTC. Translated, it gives CASSGQGSSYEQYF.

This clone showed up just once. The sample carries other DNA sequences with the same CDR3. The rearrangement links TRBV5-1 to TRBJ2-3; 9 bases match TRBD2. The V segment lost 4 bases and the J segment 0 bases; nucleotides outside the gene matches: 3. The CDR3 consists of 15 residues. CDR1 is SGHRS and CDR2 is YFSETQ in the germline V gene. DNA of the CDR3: TGCGCCAGCAGCCTAACTAGCGGGAGCACAGATACGCAGTATTTT. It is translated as CASSLTSGSTDTQYF. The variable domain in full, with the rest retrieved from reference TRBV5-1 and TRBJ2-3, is KAGVTQTPRYLIKTRGQQVTLSCSPISGHRSVSWYQQTPGQGLQFLFEYFSETQRNKGNFPGRFSGRQFSNSRSEMNVSTLELGDSALYLCASSLTSGSTDTQYFGPGTRLTVL.

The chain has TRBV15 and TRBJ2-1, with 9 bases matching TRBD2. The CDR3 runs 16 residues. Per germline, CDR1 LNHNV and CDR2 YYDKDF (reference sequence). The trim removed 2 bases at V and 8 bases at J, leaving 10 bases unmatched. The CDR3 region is CATSRLPGLAVDEQFF. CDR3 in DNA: TGTGCCACCAGCAGATTACCGGGACTAGCTGTCGATGAGCAGTTCTTC.